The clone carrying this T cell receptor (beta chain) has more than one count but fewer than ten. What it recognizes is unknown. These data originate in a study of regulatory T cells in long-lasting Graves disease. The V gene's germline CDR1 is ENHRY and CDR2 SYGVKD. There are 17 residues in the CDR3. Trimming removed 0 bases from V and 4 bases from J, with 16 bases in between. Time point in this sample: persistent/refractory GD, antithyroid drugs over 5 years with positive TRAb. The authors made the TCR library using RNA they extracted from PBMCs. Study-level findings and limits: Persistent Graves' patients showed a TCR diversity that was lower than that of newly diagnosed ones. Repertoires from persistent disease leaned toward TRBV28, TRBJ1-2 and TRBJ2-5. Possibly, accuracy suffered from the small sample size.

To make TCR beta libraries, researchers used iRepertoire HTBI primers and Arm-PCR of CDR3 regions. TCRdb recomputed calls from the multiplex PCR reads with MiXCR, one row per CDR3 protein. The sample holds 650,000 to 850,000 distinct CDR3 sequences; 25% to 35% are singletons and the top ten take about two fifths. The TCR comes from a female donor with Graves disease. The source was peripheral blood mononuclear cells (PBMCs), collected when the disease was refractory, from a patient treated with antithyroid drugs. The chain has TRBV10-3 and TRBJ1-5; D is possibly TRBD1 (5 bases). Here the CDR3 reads CAISESRLGDKNQPQHF. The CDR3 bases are TGTGCCATCAGTGAGTCCCGCTTGGGGGATAAGAATCAGCCCCAGCATTTT.